This is a list of T cell receptor beta chains from one sample in a study of cytomegalovirus exposure and HLA in healthy donors. Sequencing used immunoSEQ multiplex PCR; TCRdb keeps in-frame clones, though not all of them. This table has 130,000 or so clones, roughly 79% appearing once. Sequenced material: PBMCs. These receptors were taken from a woman under 30 in good health and CMV-seronegative. CDR3s include the opening cysteine and the closing phenylalanine or tryptophan. A D gene is named only where the DNA matches it firmly. Size values are once, few and many counts, or a class for expanded clones, and some rows have none.

cdr3_nt: TGTGCCAGCAGCGCAGGACTAGCGGGCGTTAAGCAGTTCTTC
cdr3_aa: CASSAGLAGVKQFF
clone_size: NA
d_call: TRBD2
v_call: TRBV7-2
j_call: TRBJ2-1

cdr3_nt: TGTGCCAGCAGCTTAGGACAGGTAGCTGGAAACACCATATATTTT
cdr3_aa: CASSLGQVAGNTIYF
clone_size: NA
d_call: NA
v_call: TRBV7-8
j_call: TRBJ1-3

cdr3_nt: TGTGCCAGCAGTTTATCCGGGAGTAGAGCCGGGGAGCTGTTTTTT
cdr3_aa: CASSLSGSRAGELFF
clone_size: NA
d_call: NA
v_call: TRBV28
j_call: TRBJ2-2

cdr3_nt: TGCGCCAGCAGCTTGACAGCATTGAACACTGAAGCTTTCTTT
cdr3_aa: CASSLTALNTEAFF
clone_size: few
d_call: NA
v_call: TRBV5-1
j_call: TRBJ1-1

cdr3_nt: TGCGCCAGCAGTAGGCCTAGCGGACGGAACAATGAGCAGTTCTTC
cdr3_aa: CASSRPSGRNNEQFF
clone_size: many
d_call: TRBD2
v_call: TRBV5-1
j_call: TRBJ2-1

cdr3_nt: TGTGCCTGGACCGTCGGCGGGGCCACCTACGAGCAGTACTTC
cdr3_aa: CAWTVGGATYEQYF
clone_size: NA
d_call: NA
v_call: TRBV30
j_call: TRBJ2-7

cdr3_nt: TGTGCCAGCAGCGTAGGGGCAGGGCAGGGAGATACGCAGTATTTT
cdr3_aa: CASSVGAGQGDTQYF
clone_size: NA
d_call: NA
v_call: TRBV9
j_call: TRBJ2-3

cdr3_nt: TGTGCCAGCAGCTTATCCCTCAGCACCGGGGAGCTGTTTTTT
cdr3_aa: CASSLSLSTGELFF
clone_size: NA
d_call: NA
v_call: TRBV7-9
j_call: TRBJ2-2

cdr3_nt: TGTGCCAGTAGGGTGACTAACTCTGGAAACACCATATATTTT
cdr3_aa: CASRVTNSGNTIYF
clone_size: NA
d_call: NA
v_call: TRBV19
j_call: TRBJ1-3

cdr3_nt: TGTGCCAGCAGTTACTCAGGACAGGGCTCTGAAGCTTTCTTT
cdr3_aa: CASSYSGQGSEAFF
clone_size: NA
d_call: TRBD1
v_call: TRBV6-5
j_call: TRBJ1-1

cdr3_nt: TGTGCCTGGAGTGGGTTAGGACTAGCGGGAGTAGGTGAGACCCAGTACTTC
cdr3_aa: CAWSGLGLAGVGETQYF
clone_size: NA
d_call: TRBD2
v_call: TRBV30
j_call: TRBJ2-5

cdr3_nt: TGTGCCAGCAGTAGGGGGGGTGGTGAAAAACTGTTTTTT
cdr3_aa: CASSRGGGEKLFF
clone_size: NA
d_call: NA
v_call: TRBV7-9
j_call: TRBJ1-4

cdr3_nt: TGTGCCAGCAGCTGGGGTAGCGGGGAAGAGACCCAGTACTTC
cdr3_aa: CASSWGSGEETQYF
clone_size: NA
d_call: TRBD2
v_call: TRBV7-7
j_call: TRBJ2-5

cdr3_nt: TGCAGCGTTGGTCGGCGGCAGGGATACACAGATACGCAGTATTTT
cdr3_aa: CSVGRRQGYTDTQYF
clone_size: NA
d_call: NA
v_call: TRBV29-1
j_call: TRBJ2-3

cdr3_nt: TGTGCCAGCAGTTACTCGAGAAGGGGTAACTATGGCTACACCTTC
cdr3_aa: CASSYSRRGNYGYTF
clone_size: few
d_call: NA
v_call: TRBV6-5
j_call: TRBJ1-2

cdr3_nt: TGCGCCAGCAGCTTGGCCAAGACTAGCGGGATAACAGATACGCAGTATTTT
cdr3_aa: CASSLAKTSGITDTQYF
clone_size: NA
d_call: TRBD2
v_call: TRBV5-1
j_call: TRBJ2-3

cdr3_nt: TGCGCCAGCAGCCCTTACCTTAGCGGGAACACAGATACGCAGTATTTT
cdr3_aa: CASSPYLSGNTDTQYF
clone_size: NA
d_call: TRBD2
v_call: TRBV5-1
j_call: TRBJ2-3

cdr3_nt: TGTGCCGGGCGGGGTTTGAACACTGAAGCTTTCTTT
cdr3_aa: CAGRGLNTEAFF
clone_size: NA
d_call: NA
v_call: TRBV2
j_call: TRBJ1-1

cdr3_nt: TGTGCCAGCAGTCGTACGGGACTAGGGTGGGATGAGCAGTTCTTC
cdr3_aa: CASSRTGLGWDEQFF
clone_size: once
d_call: TRBD2
v_call: TRBV27
j_call: TRBJ2-1

cdr3_nt: TGTGCCAGCAGTTCGGGACTCCCAAGAGGGTACAATGAGCAGTTCTTC
cdr3_aa: CASSSGLPRGYNEQFF
clone_size: NA
d_call: NA
v_call: TRBV2
j_call: TRBJ2-1

cdr3_nt: TGTGCCAGCAGCCTGACAGGGGCGGGGGGCTACACCTTC
cdr3_aa: CASSLTGAGGYTF
clone_size: NA
d_call: TRBD1
v_call: TRBV7-9
j_call: TRBJ1-2

cdr3_nt: TGTGCCAGTAGCCTCGGACTAGCGGGAAACAATGAGCAGTTCTTC
cdr3_aa: CASSLGLAGNNEQFF
clone_size: once
d_call: TRBD2
v_call: TRBV19
j_call: TRBJ2-1

cdr3_nt: TGCGCCAGCAGCTTGGACCCCCGGTTCCCTAGCGGGGCCGGGAACATTCAGTACTTC
cdr3_aa: CASSLDPRFPSGAGNIQYF
clone_size: NA
d_call: TRBD2
v_call: TRBV5-1
j_call: TRBJ2-4

cdr3_nt: TGTGCCACCAGCGGGGCTAGGGATGGAACAAACGAGCAGTACTTC
cdr3_aa: CATSGARDGTNEQYF
clone_size: many
d_call: NA
v_call: TRBV15
j_call: TRBJ2-7

cdr3_nt: TGTGCCAGCAGCTTAGGAGGTAGCGGGACATACAATGAGCAGTTCTTC
cdr3_aa: CASSLGGSGTYNEQFF
clone_size: once
d_call: TRBD2
v_call: TRBV7-6
j_call: TRBJ2-1

cdr3_nt: TGTGCCAGCCTCGGGGGCAATGAGCAGTTCTTC
cdr3_aa: CASLGGNEQFF
clone_size: once
d_call: NA
v_call: TRBV7-9
j_call: TRBJ2-1

cdr3_nt: TGTGCCAGTAGTGCGGCAGCTCTGAACACTGAAGCTTTCTTT
cdr3_aa: CASSAAALNTEAFF
clone_size: NA
d_call: NA
v_call: TRBV19
j_call: TRBJ1-1

cdr3_nt: TGCGCCAGCAGCGCCGCTAGAAATGAGCAGTTCTTC
cdr3_aa: CASSAARNEQFF
clone_size: NA
d_call: NA
v_call: TRBV10-1
j_call: TRBJ2-1

cdr3_nt: TGTGCCAGCAAGGTTTCCGGGAGGCCTAACTCTGGGGCCAACGTCCTGACTTTC
cdr3_aa: CASKVSGRPNSGANVLTF
clone_size: NA
d_call: TRBD2
v_call: TRBV28
j_call: TRBJ2-6

cdr3_nt: TGCGCCAGCAGAACAGCGGGAGACGAAGAGACCCAGTACTTC
cdr3_aa: CASRTAGDEETQYF
clone_size: NA
d_call: TRBD2
v_call: TRBV5-1
j_call: TRBJ2-5

cdr3_nt: TGTGCCAGCAGCCACGGGGGGGCGGACTACGAGCAGTACTTC
cdr3_aa: CASSHGGADYEQYF
clone_size: NA
d_call: TRBD2
v_call: TRBV13
j_call: TRBJ2-7

cdr3_nt: TGCAGCGTTGATCGGGGGACAGGGGGCCGTGGCTACACCTTC
cdr3_aa: CSVDRGTGGRGYTF
clone_size: few
d_call: TRBD1
v_call: TRBV29-1
j_call: TRBJ1-2

cdr3_nt: TGCGCCAGCAGACCCGGGACTAGCCCGGGTCGGACAGATACGCAGTATTTT
cdr3_aa: CASRPGTSPGRTDTQYF
clone_size: NA
d_call: TRBD2
v_call: TRBV5-1
j_call: TRBJ2-3

cdr3_nt: TGTGCCAGCAGCCTAAGAGTATTAGGGGCCAACGTCCTGACTTTC
cdr3_aa: CASSLRVLGANVLTF
clone_size: once
d_call: NA
v_call: TRBV6-5
j_call: TRBJ2-6

cdr3_nt: TGTGCCACCGCTCCCCAGGGACAGGGACTATTTGGAAACACCATATATTTT
cdr3_aa: CATAPQGQGLFGNTIYF
clone_size: few
d_call: TRBD1
v_call: TRBV28
j_call: TRBJ1-3

cdr3_nt: TGCAGTGCTAGCGGTTCCTACGAGCAGTACTTC
cdr3_aa: CSASGSYEQYF
clone_size: few
d_call: NA
v_call: TRBV20-1
j_call: TRBJ2-7

cdr3_nt: TGTGCCAGCAGTGAATGGGACAGCCGGGGCTACACCTTC
cdr3_aa: CASSEWDSRGYTF
clone_size: NA
d_call: TRBD1
v_call: TRBV25-1
j_call: TRBJ1-2

cdr3_nt: TGTGCCTGGAGCCCGGGACTTGAAATCGGGGAGCTGTTTTTT
cdr3_aa: CAWSPGLEIGELFF
clone_size: NA
d_call: NA
v_call: TRBV30
j_call: TRBJ2-2

cdr3_nt: TGTGCCAGCAGCCCTACGGGTGACGCCTACGAGCAGTACTTC
cdr3_aa: CASSPTGDAYEQYF
clone_size: once
d_call: NA
v_call: TRBV5-4
j_call: TRBJ2-7